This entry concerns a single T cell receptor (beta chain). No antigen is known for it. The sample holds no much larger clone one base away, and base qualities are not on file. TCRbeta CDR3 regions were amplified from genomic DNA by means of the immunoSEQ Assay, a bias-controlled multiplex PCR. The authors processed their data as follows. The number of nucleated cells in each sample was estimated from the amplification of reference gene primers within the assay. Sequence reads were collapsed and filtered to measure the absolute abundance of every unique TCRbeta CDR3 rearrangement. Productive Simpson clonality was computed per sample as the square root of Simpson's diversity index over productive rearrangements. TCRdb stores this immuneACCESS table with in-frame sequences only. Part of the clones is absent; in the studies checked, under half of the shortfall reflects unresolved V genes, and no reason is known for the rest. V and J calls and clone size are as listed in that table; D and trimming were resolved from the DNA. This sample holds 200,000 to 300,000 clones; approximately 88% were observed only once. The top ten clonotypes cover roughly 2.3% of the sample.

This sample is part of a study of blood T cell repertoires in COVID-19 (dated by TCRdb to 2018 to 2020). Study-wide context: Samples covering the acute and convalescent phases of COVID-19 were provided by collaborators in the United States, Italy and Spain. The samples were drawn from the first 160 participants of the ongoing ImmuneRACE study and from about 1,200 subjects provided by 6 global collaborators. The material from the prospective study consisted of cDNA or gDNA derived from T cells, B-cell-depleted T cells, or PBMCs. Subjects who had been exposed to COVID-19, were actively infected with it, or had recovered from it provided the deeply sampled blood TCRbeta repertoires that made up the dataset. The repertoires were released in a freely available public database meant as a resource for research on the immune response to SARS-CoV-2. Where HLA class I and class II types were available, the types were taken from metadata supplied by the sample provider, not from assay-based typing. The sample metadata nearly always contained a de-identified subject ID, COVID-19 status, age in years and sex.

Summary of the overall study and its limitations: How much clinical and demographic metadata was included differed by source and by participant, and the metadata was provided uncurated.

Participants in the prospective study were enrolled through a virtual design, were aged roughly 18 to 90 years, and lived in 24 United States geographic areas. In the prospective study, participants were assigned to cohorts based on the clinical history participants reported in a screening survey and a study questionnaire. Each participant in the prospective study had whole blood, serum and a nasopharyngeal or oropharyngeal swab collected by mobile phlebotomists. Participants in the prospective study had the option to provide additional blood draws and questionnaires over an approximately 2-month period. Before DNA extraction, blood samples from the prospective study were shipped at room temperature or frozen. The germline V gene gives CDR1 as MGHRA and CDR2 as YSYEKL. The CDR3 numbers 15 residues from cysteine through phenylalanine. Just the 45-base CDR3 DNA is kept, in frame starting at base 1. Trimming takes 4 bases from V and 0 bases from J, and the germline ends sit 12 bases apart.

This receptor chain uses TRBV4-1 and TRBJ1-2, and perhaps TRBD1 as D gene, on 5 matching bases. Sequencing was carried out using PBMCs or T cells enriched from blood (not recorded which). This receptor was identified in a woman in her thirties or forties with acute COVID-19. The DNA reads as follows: TGCGCCAGCAGCCCCGAACAGGATCCTAACTATGGCTACACCTTC. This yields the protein CASSPEQDPNYGYTF.